The clone carrying this T cell receptor (beta chain) occurred once. The target antigen is unknown. V was shortened by 0 bases and J by 4 bases, with 10 bases between the two germline ends. Germline V lookup: CDR1 LGHNA, CDR2 YSLEER. This CDR3 is 14 amino acids long. The data originate from a study of cytotoxic CD8 clonotypes in ibrutinib-treated CLL. Sequencing was performed with immunoSEQ multiplex PCR; in TCRdb, only in-frame clones are kept and a portion is missing. In the table there are roughly 250,000 clones, under 75% of which are singletons. Study-wide results and limits: Sustained-remission and progressing patients had unequal sampling times.

V gene TRBV4-3 combines with J gene TRBJ2-7, with D possibly being TRBD2 (6 bases). This sample comprised PBMCs, obtained after 24 months of ibrutinib treatment. The sequence came from a human donor with chronic lymphocytic leukemia. DNA for the CDR3: TGCGCCAGCAGCCAAGACGTCGGGGGATACGAGCAGTACTTC. Translating it yields CASSQDVGGYEQYF.